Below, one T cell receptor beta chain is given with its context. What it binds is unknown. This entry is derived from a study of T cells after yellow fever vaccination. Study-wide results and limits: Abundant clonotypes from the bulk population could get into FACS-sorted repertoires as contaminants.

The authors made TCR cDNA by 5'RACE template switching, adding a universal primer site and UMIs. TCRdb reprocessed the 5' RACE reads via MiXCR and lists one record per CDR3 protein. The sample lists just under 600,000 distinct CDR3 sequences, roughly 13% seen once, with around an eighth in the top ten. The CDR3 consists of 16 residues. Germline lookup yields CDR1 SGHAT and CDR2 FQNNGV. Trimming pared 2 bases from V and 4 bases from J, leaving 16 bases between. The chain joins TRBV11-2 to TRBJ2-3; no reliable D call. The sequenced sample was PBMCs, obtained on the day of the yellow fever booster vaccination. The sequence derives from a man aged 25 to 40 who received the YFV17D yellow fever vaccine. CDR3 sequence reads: CASSLLSAQAPDTQYF. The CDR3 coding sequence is TGTGCCAGCAGCTTACTTAGTGCCCAGGCTCCAGATACGCAGTATTTT.